These 10 T cell receptor beta chains originate from one sample sequenced in a study of control samples from healthy donors and cancer patients. Using immunoSEQ multiplex PCR, the repertoire was profiled, and TCRdb retains in-frame clones only, with some absent. Of 120,000 to 150,000 clones in the sample, 75% to 95% were seen once. Sample: blood. All receptors come from a man younger than 30 in good health.

This chain joins TRBV5-1 and TRBJ2-7; D is undetermined. Trimming cost V 0 bases and J 2 bases, with 9 bases left between them. This CDR3 contains 14 residues. The germline V gene has CDR1 SGHRS and CDR2 YFSETQ. CDR3 sequence: CASSLEQRTYEQYF. In DNA form, the CDR3 reads TGCGCCAGCAGCTTGGAACAGAGAACCTACGAGCAGTACTTC.

The rearrangement uses TRBV5-1 and TRBJ2-1; 11 positions match TRBD1. There are 16 residues in the CDR3. CDR1 and CDR2 from the germline V gene are SGHRS and YFSETQ. V dropped 2 bases and J dropped 4; count of bases not matched to a gene: 5. The CDR3 DNA follows: TGCGCCAGCAGCTTACCGGGACAGGGGGGTTACAATGAGCAGTTCTTC. The encoded protein is CASSLPGQGGYNEQFF.

The CDR3 loop is CASSEDGQTFYGYTF. The CDR3 coding sequence is TGTGCCAGCAGTGAGGACGGACAGACCTTCTATGGCTACACCTTC. The chain has TRBV6-1 and TRBJ1-2; D may be TRBD1 (6 bases). CDR1 is MNHNS and CDR2 is SASEGT in the germline V gene. V dropped 3 bases and J dropped 4 bases, with 15 bases sitting between them. The CDR3 runs 15 residues.

The rearrangement links TRBV10-3 to TRBJ1-6; possibly TRBD1 for D (5 bases). Germline V gives CDR1 ENHRY, CDR2 SYGVKD. V lost 3 bases and J lost 9, with 12 bases in between. This CDR3 is 14 amino acids long. CDR3 residues: CAISESQGGSPLHF. As DNA, the CDR3 is TGTGCCATCAGTGAAAGTCAGGGAGGTTCACCCCTCCACTTT.

This sequence joins TRBV7-3 and TRBJ2-1, with TRBD2 identical over 11 bases. Germline lookup yields CDR1 SGHTA and CDR2 FQGTGA. Trimming removed 2 bases from V and 4 bases from J; junction bases left unmatched: 4. The CDR3 is made up of 16 amino acids. CDR3 protein: CASSLLAGGSYNEQFF. CDR3 coding DNA: TGTGCCAGCAGCTTACTAGCGGGGGGCTCTTACAATGAGCAGTTCTTC.

The chain recombines TRBV4-2 with TRBJ2-5; TRBD2 matches at 7 bases. The CDR3 is 15 amino acids. The V segment lost 0 bases and the J segment 3 bases; nucleotides outside the gene matches: 4. Germline values: CDR1 LGHNA, CDR2 YNFKEQ. CDR3 nucleotides: TGTGCCAGCAGCCAAGAGGGACTACCCGAAGAGACCCAGTACTTC. This sequence encodes CASSQEGLPEETQYF.

Only a few counts were recorded for this clone. The chain links TRBV28 to TRBJ2-3; 11 bases fit TRBD2. V lost 4 bases to trimming and J lost 4 bases; unmatched junction nucleotides: 10. The V gene's germline CDR1 is MDHEN and CDR2 SYDVKM. The CDR3 consists of 17 residues. This CDR3 reads CASSSLRLAGFSDTQYF. The CDR3 region has the DNA TGTGCCAGCAGTTCCCTTCGACTAGCGGGGTTCTCAGATACGCAGTATTTT.

The chain joins TRBV2 to TRBJ2-3; D call uncertain. The CDR3 totals 14 residues. The V end was cut by 3 bases, the J end by 2 bases, with 9 bases between. CDR1 is SNHLY, CDR2 FYNNEI, per germline. Here the CDR3 DNA reads TGTGCCAGCAGTGACACACCGCTCACAGATACGCAGTATTTT. Its translation: CASSDTPLTDTQYF.

This chain links TRBV25-1 with TRBJ2-7; the D gene is possibly TRBD1 (5 bases). The CDR3 is 14 amino acids. Germline V CDR1 and CDR2: MGHDK, SYGVNS. V dropped 7 bases and J dropped 2 bases, with 15 bases sitting between them. The CDR3 DNA follows: TGTGCCAGCACAACTTACAGGAACCCCTACGAGCAGTACTTC. It encodes CASTTYRNPYEQYF.

The DNA for the CDR3 is TGCGCCAGCAGCCAAGAGGCACAGCGGGGGGCAGATACGCAGTATTTT. This gives the protein CASSQEAQRGADTQYF. The chain combines TRBV4-3 with TRBJ2-3, with 9 bases matching TRBD2. The CDR3 loop spans 16 amino acids. Trimming removed 0 bases from V and 4 bases from J; junction bases left unmatched: 5. Germline assignment: CDR1 LGHNA and CDR2 YSLEER.